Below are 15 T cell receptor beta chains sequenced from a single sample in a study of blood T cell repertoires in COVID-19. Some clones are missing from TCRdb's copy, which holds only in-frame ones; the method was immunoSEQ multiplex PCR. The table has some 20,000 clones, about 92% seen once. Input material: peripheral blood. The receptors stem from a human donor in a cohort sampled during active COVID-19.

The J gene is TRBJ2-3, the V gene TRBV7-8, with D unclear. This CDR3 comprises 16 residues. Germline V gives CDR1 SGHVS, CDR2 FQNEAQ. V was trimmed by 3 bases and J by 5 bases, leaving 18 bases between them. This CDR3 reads CASSFRPRGSGDTQYF. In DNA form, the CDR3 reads TGTGCCAGCAGCTTCAGGCCACGTGGGTCCGGAGATACGCAGTATTTT.

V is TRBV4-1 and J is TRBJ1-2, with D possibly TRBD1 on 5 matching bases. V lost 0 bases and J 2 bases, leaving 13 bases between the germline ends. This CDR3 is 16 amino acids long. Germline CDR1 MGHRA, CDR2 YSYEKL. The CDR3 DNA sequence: TGCGCCAGCAGCCAAGAAAAGGACAATTGGAACTATGGCTACACCTTC. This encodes CASSQEKDNWNYGYTF.

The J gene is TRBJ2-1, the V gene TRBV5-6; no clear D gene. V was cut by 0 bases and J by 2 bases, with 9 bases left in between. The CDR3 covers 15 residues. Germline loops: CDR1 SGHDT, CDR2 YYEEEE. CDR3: CASSLAVEAYNEQFF. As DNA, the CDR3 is TGTGCCAGCAGCTTGGCGGTTGAGGCCTACAATGAGCAGTTCTTC.

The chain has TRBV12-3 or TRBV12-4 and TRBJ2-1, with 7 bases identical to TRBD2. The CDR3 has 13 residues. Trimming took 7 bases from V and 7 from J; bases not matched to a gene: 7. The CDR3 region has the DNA TGTGCCAGCAACTCCCCCGGGGGGAATGAGCAGTTCTTC. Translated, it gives CASNSPGGNEQFF.

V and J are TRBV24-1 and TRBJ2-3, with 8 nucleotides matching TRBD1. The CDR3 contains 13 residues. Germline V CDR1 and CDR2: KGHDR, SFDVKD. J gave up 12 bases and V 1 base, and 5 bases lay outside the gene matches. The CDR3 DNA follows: TGTGCCACCAGTGATTTAAGGACAGGGCCTCAGTATTTT. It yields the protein CATSDLRTGPQYF.

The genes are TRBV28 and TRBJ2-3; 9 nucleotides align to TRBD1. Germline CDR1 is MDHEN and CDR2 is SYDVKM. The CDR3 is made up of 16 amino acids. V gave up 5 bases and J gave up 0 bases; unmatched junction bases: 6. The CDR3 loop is CASSEGGQGSTDTQYF. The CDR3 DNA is TGTGCCAGCAGTGAGGGGGGACAGGGCAGCACAGATACGCAGTATTTT.

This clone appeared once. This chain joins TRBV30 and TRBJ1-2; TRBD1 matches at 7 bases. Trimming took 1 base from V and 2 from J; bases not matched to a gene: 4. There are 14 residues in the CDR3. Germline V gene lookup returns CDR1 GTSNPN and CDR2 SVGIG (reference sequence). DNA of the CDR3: TGTGCCTGGAGTGGATTACAGGGGAACTATGGCTACACCTTC. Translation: CAWSGLQGNYGYTF.

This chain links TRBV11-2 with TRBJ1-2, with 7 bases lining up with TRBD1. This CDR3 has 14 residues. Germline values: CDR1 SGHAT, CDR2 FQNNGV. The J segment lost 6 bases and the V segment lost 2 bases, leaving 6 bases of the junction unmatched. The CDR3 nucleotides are TGTGCCAGCAGCTTATACACAGGGGATAATGGCTACACCTTC. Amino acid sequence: CASSLYTGDNGYTF.

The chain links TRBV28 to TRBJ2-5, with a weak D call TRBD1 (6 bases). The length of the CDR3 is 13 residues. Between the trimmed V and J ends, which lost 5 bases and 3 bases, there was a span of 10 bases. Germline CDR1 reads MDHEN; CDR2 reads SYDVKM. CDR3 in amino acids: CASSRNREETQYF. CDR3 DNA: TGTGCCAGCAGTCGAAACAGGGAAGAGACCCAGTACTTC. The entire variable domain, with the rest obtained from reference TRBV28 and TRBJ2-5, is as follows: DVKVTQSSRYLVKRTGEKVFLECVQDMDHENMFWYRQDPGLGLRLIYFSYDVKMKEKGDIPEGYSVSREKKERFSLILESASTNQTSMYLCASSRNREETQYFGPGTRLLVL.

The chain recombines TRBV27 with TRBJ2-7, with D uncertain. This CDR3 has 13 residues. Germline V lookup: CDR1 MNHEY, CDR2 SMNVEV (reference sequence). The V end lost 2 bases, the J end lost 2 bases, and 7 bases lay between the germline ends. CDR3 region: CASSLQLPYEQYF. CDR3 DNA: TGTGCCAGCAGTTTACAGTTACCCTACGAGCAGTACTTC.

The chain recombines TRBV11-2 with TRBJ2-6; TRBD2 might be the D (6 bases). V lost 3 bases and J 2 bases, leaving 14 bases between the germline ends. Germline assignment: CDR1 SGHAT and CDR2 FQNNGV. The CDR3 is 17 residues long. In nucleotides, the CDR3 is TGTGCCAGCAGCTTTAGGGACTTCAGACCTGGGGCCAACGTCCTGACTTTC. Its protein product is CASSFRDFRPGANVLTF.

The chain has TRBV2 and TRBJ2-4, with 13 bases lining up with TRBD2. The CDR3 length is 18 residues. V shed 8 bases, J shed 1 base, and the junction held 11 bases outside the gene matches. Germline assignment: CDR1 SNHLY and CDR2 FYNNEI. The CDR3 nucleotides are TGTGCCAGCGCCCCGGGACTAGCGGGGCGGGGGGCCAAAAACATTCAGTACTTC. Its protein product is CASAPGLAGRGAKNIQYF.

Here the CDR3 DNA reads TGTGCCAGCAGCTCAGCAGGCGGGTTCGGAGATACGCAGTATTTT. This sequence encodes CASSSAGGFGDTQYF. The chain carries TRBV7-8 and TRBJ2-3, with D possibly TRBD2 on 5 matching bases. The CDR3 extends over 15 amino acids. Trimming pared 4 bases from V and 5 bases from J, leaving 16 bases between. From germline, CDR1 is SGHVS and CDR2 FQNEAQ.

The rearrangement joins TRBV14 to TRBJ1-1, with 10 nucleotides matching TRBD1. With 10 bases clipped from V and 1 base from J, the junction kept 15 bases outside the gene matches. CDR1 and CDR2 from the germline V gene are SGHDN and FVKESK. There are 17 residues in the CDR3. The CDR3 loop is CATPLPRQGAKNTEAFF. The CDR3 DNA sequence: TGTGCCACCCCATTGCCGAGACAGGGGGCGAAGAACACTGAAGCTTTCTTT.

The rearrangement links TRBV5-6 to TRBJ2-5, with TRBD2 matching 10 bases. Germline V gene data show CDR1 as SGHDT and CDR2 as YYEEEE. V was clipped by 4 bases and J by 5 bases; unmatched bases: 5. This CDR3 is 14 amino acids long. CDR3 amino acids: CASSTTSGFETQYF. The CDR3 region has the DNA TGTGCCAGCAGCACGACTAGCGGGTTTGAGACCCAGTACTTC.